The next 13 T cell receptor beta chains were all read from a single sample in a study of blood T cell repertoires in COVID-19. Assay used: immunoSEQ multiplex PCR; TCRdb lists only in-frame clones, some missing. The data contain around 200,000 clones, more than 85% of them seen just once; the ten biggest clones take up 1.9%. The sample was peripheral blood. These TCRs come from a man aged 35 to 55 with active or convalescent COVID-19.

Here the CDR3 DNA reads TGTGCCAGCAGTGAAATCTCCTATGCCGAGCAGTACTTC. It translates to CASSEISYAEQYF. This chain joins TRBV2 and TRBJ2-7, with no clear D. Trimming pared 2 bases from V and 6 bases from J, leaving 11 bases between. The CDR3 has 13 amino acids. Germline CDR1 SNHLY, CDR2 FYNNEI.

The V gene is TRBV2, the J gene TRBJ1-2; 8 bases map to TRBD1. The ends lost 5 bases at V and 5 bases at J; junction bases unmatched: 1. Germline values: CDR1 SNHLY, CDR2 FYNNEI. The CDR3 runs to 12 residues. The CDR3 DNA reads TGTGCCAGCAGTCGGACAGGGTATGGCTACACCTTC. Its translation: CASSRTGYGYTF.

This chain joins TRBV24-1 and TRBJ1-4; tentatively, D is TRBD1 (5 bases). CDR1 and CDR2 from the germline V gene are KGHDR and SFDVKD. This CDR3 is built from 14 residues. V was cut by 7 bases and J by 8 bases, with 16 bases left in between. The CDR3 DNA is TGTGCCACCAGAGCTACAGGTGGTGACGAAAAACTGTTTTTT. This encodes CATRATGGDEKLFF.

V is TRBV7-2 and J is TRBJ2-1; unclear D gene. V was pared by 1 base and J by 1 base, with 8 bases between. The CDR3 is 15 amino acids. Germline values: CDR1 SGHTA, CDR2 FQGNSA. The CDR3 bases are TGTGCCAGCAGCTTAGTTTGGCAATCCTACAATGAGCAGTTCTTC. Its translation: CASSLVWQSYNEQFF.

The chain links TRBV28 to TRBJ2-3; D may be TRBD2 (5 bases). Germline lookup yields CDR1 MDHEN and CDR2 SYDVKM. This CDR3 is 14 amino acids long. V was cut by 7 bases and J by 5 bases, with 16 bases left in between. The CDR3: CASTRTPRRDTQYF. In DNA, the CDR3 is TGTGCCAGCACGAGGACTCCCCGGAGAGATACGCAGTATTTT.

J is TRBJ2-7 and V is TRBV7-2, with no clear D. The CDR3 is 14 residues long. V lost 3 bases and J 2 bases, leaving 11 bases between the germline ends. Germline V gene sequence: CDR1 SGHTA, CDR2 FQGNSA. The CDR3 loop reads CASSLGQAAYEQYF. The CDR3, as DNA: TGTGCCAGCAGCTTGGGTCAGGCCGCCTACGAGCAGTACTTC.

The CDR3 DNA sequence: TGTGCCAGCAGCCCGACCCTAGGGAGCTCCTACGAGCAGTACTTC. Encoded protein: CASSPTLGSSYEQYF. The genes are TRBV9 and TRBJ2-7; a weak D match, TRBD2 (5 bases). Germline loops: CDR1 SGDLS, CDR2 YYNGEE. Trimming took 4 bases from V and 0 from J, leaving 14 bases between them. This CDR3 has 15 residues. Based on the CDR3 plus reference TRBV9 and TRBJ2-7, the full variable domain is DSGVTQTPKHLITATGQRVTLRCSPRSGDLSVYWYQQSLDQGLQFLIQYYNGEERAKGNILERFSAQQFPDLHSELNLSSLELGDSALYFCASSPTLGSSYEQYFGPGTRLTVT.

This clone has more than one count but fewer than ten. J is TRBJ1-5 and V is TRBV2; possible D gene TRBD1, 6 bases. Germline V gives CDR1 SNHLY, CDR2 FYNNEI. The CDR3 is 14 residues long. V was trimmed by 2 bases and J by 5 bases, leaving 10 bases between them. The CDR3 sequence is CASSEWTDDQPQHF. The CDR3 region has the DNA TGTGCCAGCAGTGAATGGACAGACGATCAGCCCCAGCATTTT.

This chain uses TRBV9 with TRBJ2-2; 8 bases fit TRBD2. Germline CDR1 SGDLS, CDR2 YYNGEE. The CDR3 has 15 amino acids. After removal of 1 base from V and 8 bases from J, the junction contained 7 bases not matched to a gene. CDR3 coding DNA: TGTGCCAGCAGCGTACCTGGACTAGCCGGGGGGGAGCTGTTTTTT. This sequence encodes CASSVPGLAGGELFF.

CDR3 coding DNA: TGCGCCAGCAGCTTGGGGCCAGGGGATGGCTACACCTTC. Translating gives CASSLGPGDGYTF. The rearrangement joins TRBV5-1 to TRBJ1-2; perhaps TRBD1 as D (6 bases). In germline, CDR1 is SGHRS, CDR2 YFSETQ. The CDR3 is made up of 13 amino acids. The V gene lost 0 bases and the J gene lost 6 bases, with 9 bases spanning the gap.

This chain links TRBV27 with TRBJ2-5; 7 bases are a match to TRBD1. The J segment lost 5 bases and the V segment lost 6 bases, leaving 9 bases of the junction unmatched. The CDR3 is 14 residues long. CDR1 and CDR2 from the germline V gene are MNHEY and SMNVEV (reference sequence). This CDR3 is CASSWDSRRETQYF. The CDR3 DNA is TGTGCCAGCAGCTGGGACAGCCGGCGGGAGACCCAGTACTTC.

V and J are TRBV4-1 and TRBJ2-3; 10 bases agree with TRBD1. The junction had 3 bases not matched to a gene; V was cut back by 1 base and J by 2 bases. The CDR3 is 16 amino acids. The germline gives CDR1 MGHRA, CDR2 YSYEKL. CDR3 amino acids: CASSQGTGGITDTQYF. CDR3 DNA sequence: TGCGCCAGCAGCCAAGGGACAGGGGGAATCACAGATACGCAGTATTTT.

The chain links TRBV19 to TRBJ1-5, with no clear D. The germline CDR1 and CDR2 sequences are LNHDA and SQIVND (reference sequence). Trimming shortened V by 1 base and J by 0 bases, and 7 bases separated the two germline ends. This CDR3 region has 15 residues. Here the CDR3 reads CASSIVSPSNQPQHF. In DNA form, the CDR3 reads TGTGCCAGTAGTATAGTTAGTCCTAGCAATCAGCCCCAGCATTTT.